This record covers a single T cell receptor beta chain. What it binds is not known. The PCR made use of 60 Vbeta and 13 Jbeta primers. The repertoire was sequenced with immunoSEQ multiplex PCR; TCRdb's copy has only in-frame clones and lacks some. The repertoire includes roughly 170,000 clones, almost 80% of them detected once, and approximately 1.4% sits in the top ten. These data originate in a study of cytomegalovirus exposure and HLA in healthy donors. Study findings and constraints: There were 150 to 200 TCR beta chains listed as cytomegalovirus-associated. In a later analysis, a genetic analysis reported fewer productive-TCR N-insertions in an Asian-associated ancestry cluster than the cohort average. Association of a missense DCLRE1C variant with TCR beta V- and J-gene trimming was reported in a later analysis.

The V gene's germline CDR1 is MGHDK and CDR2 SYGVNS. CDR3 length equals 15 residues. J was trimmed by 3 bases and V by 5 bases; bases with no gene match: 6. Sequencing was performed on PBMCs. The rearrangement links TRBV25-1 to TRBJ2-1; the match to TRBD1 covers 8 bases. The clonotype originates from a man aged 25-45 years in good health and CMV-seronegative. CDR3 sequence reads: CASSNTGGIYNEQFF. The CDR3 nucleotides are TGTGCCAGCAGTAACACAGGGGGGATCTACAATGAGCAGTTCTTC.